The sample holds many counts of the clone carrying this TCR beta chain. This sample was included in a study of Graves' ophthalmopathy and Graves' hyperthyroidism. RNA transcripts served as template for amplifying TCR beta CDR3 sequences. HTBI primers were employed in first-round RT-PCR, then a second-round multiplex PCR followed. TCRdb analysed the multiplex PCR reads with MiXCR anew, one entry per CDR3 protein. The sample records roughly 600,000 distinct CDR3 sequences, roughly 39% being singletons. The CDR3 sequence is 13 residues long. V lost 1 base and J 5 bases, leaving 6 bases between the germline ends. Germline loops: CDR1 SGHAT, CDR2 FQNNGV.

Sequencing used peripheral blood or thyroid tissue (not recorded which). J is TRBJ1-5 and V is TRBV11-2, with unresolved D. The clonotype originates from an adult man with Graves' hyperthyroidism. CDR3 sequence reads: CASSLGAYQPQHF. As DNA, the CDR3 is TGTGCCAGCAGCTTAGGCGCTTATCAGCCCCAGCATTTT. The full variable domain, its missing parts supplied by reference TRBV11-2 and TRBJ1-5, is EAGVAQSPRYKIIEKRQSVAFWCNPISGHATLYWYQQILGQGPKLLIQFQNNGVVDDSQLPKDRFSAERLKGVDSTLKIQPAKLEDSAVYLCASSLGAYQPQHFGDGTRLSIL.